These 27 T cell receptor beta chains share one sample of origin, sequenced in a study of CD8+ T cells in alopecia areata. Isolated RNA was reverse transcribed into cDNA used as the sequencing template. Sequencing was performed with immunoSEQ multiplex PCR; in TCRdb, only in-frame clones are kept and a portion is missing. This sample has over 100,000 clones, with approximately 49% found just once. This sample comprised CD8+ T cells sorted from blood, obtained at week 0. These receptors all stem from a human donor with alopecia areata.

This clone showed up just once. CDR3 bases: TGTGCCAGCAGTGAGCGGGGGGCAGCCAAAAACATTCAGTACTTC. It specifies CASSERGAAKNIQYF. The genes are TRBV6-1 and TRBJ2-4; TRBD2 aligns across 8 bases. The trim removed 3 bases at V and 0 bases at J, leaving 1 base unmatched. Germline CDR1 and CDR2: MNHNS and SASEGT. This CDR3 has 15 residues.

The chain's CDR3 is CAWNGGLPEQYF. The CDR3 DNA follows: TGTGCCTGGAACGGTGGGCTGCCAGAGCAGTACTTC. J is TRBJ2-7 and V is TRBV30; D call uncertain. The CDR3 is 12 residues long. Trimming took off 4 bases at V and 7 bases at J, with 14 bases between the two ends. Germline CDR1 GTSNPN, CDR2 SVGIG (reference sequence).

This clone was detected only a few times. V and J are TRBV27 and TRBJ2-1; the D gene is possibly TRBD2 (6 bases). This CDR3 is built from 14 residues. Per the germline V gene, CDR1 is MNHEY and CDR2 is SMNVEV (reference sequence). V lost 5 bases and J 4 bases, leaving 12 bases between the germline ends. The CDR3 region is CASSPRDLYNEQFF. In DNA form, the CDR3 reads TGTGCCAGCAGTCCCCGGGACTTGTACAATGAGCAGTTCTTC.

V is TRBV4-1 and J is TRBJ2-3, with a possible D match to TRBD2 (7 bases). Per the germline V gene, CDR1 is MGHRA and CDR2 is YSYEKL. The CDR3 covers 15 residues. V was cut by 4 bases and J by 5 bases, with 16 bases left in between. The CDR3: CASSLTRGALDTQYF. In DNA form, the CDR3 reads TGCGCCAGCAGCCTTACTCGGGGGGCCCTAGATACGCAGTATTTT.

This clone was counted a few times. This chain connects TRBV29-1 to TRBJ2-6; D ambiguous. Per germline, CDR1 SQVTM and CDR2 ANQGSEA. The length of the CDR3 is 16 residues. V was cut by 0 bases and J by 0 bases, with 9 bases left in between. CDR3 sequence: CSVEEIVASGANVLTF. The CDR3 region has the DNA TGCAGCGTTGAAGAAATCGTAGCCTCTGGGGCCAACGTCCTGACTTTC.

The chain carries TRBV29-1 and TRBJ1-2, with D tentatively TRBD1 (5 bases). Trimming took off 4 bases at V and 4 bases at J, with 10 bases between the two ends. In germline, CDR1 is SQVTM, CDR2 ANQGSEA. The CDR3 sequence is 12 residues long. The CDR3 reads CSVGRGFYGYTF. The DNA of the CDR3 is TGCAGCGTTGGGAGGGGTTTCTATGGCTACACCTTC.

The chain links TRBV6-1 to TRBJ2-5; 12 bases fit TRBD2. This CDR3 is 15 amino acids long. Germline V gene data show CDR1 as MNHNS and CDR2 as SASEGT. Trimming cost V 6 bases and J 1 base; bases outside gene matches: 3. CDR3 loop: CASSLLAGGQETQYF. As DNA, the CDR3 is TGTGCCAGCAGCCTACTAGCGGGGGGCCAAGAGACCCAGTACTTC.

V gene TRBV27 combines with J gene TRBJ2-3, with TRBD1 matching over 8 bases. The J segment lost 6 bases and the V segment lost 8 bases, leaving 7 bases of the junction unmatched. Germline-derived CDR1 and CDR2 are MNHEY and SMNVEV (reference sequence). The CDR3 is 13 amino acids. The CDR3 sequence is CASQTGDVDTQYF. Written as DNA, the CDR3 is TGTGCCAGCCAGACAGGGGATGTGGATACGCAGTATTTT.

V and J are TRBV30 and TRBJ1-6; D gene uncertain. The V and J ends lost 0 bases and 5 bases respectively, with 8 bases between them. The germline gives CDR1 GTSNPN, CDR2 SVGIG (reference sequence). The CDR3 has 14 residues. The CDR3 is CAWSVLGHNSPLHF. CDR3 DNA sequence: TGTGCCTGGAGTGTATTGGGCCATAATTCACCCCTCCACTTT.

The V and J genes are TRBV27 and TRBJ2-3; unclear D gene. The CDR3 has 15 amino acids. CDR1 is MNHEY, CDR2 SMNVEV, per germline (reference sequence). The germline V and J ends were trimmed by 5 bases and 2 bases, with 14 bases remaining between them. CDR3 loop: CASSLPDGDTDTQYF. The DNA for the CDR3 is TGTGCCAGCAGTCTACCCGACGGAGACACAGATACGCAGTATTTT.

V gene TRBV5-1 combines with J gene TRBJ2-7; the D gene is possibly TRBD2 (6 bases). The CDR3 length is 13 residues. Germline V CDR1 and CDR2: SGHRS, YFSETQ. The V gene lost 5 bases and the J gene lost 0 bases, with 9 bases spanning the gap. DNA for the CDR3: TGCGCCAGCAGAGACGGGGGCTCCTACGAGCAGTACTTC. This encodes CASRDGGSYEQYF.

The chain links TRBV9 to TRBJ2-7; no clear D gene. CDR1 is SGDLS, CDR2 YYNGEE, per germline. This CDR3 is built from 13 residues. V was shortened by 7 bases and J by 0 bases, with 11 bases between the two germline ends. The CDR3 sequence is CASSASPSYEQYF. The CDR3 coding sequence is TGTGCCAGCTCGGCATCGCCCTCCTACGAGCAGTACTTC.

In DNA form, the CDR3 reads TGTGCCAGCACCTTGGAGGGGAACTACGAGCAGTACTTC. Its protein product is CASTLEGNYEQYF. The V call is TRBV13, the J call TRBJ2-7; a weak D match, TRBD2 (6 bases). The V and J ends lost 7 bases and 3 bases respectively, with 13 bases between them. This CDR3 is built from 13 residues. CDR1 is PRHDT and CDR2 is FYEKMQ in the germline V gene (reference sequence).

This clone was counted a few times. This chain joins TRBV30 and TRBJ2-1; 7 nucleotides line up with TRBD2. Germline V gene lookup returns CDR1 GTSNPN and CDR2 SVGIG (reference sequence). The CDR3 spans 11 residues. V lost 4 bases and J lost 6; bases outside the gene matches: 0. In nucleotides, the CDR3 is TGTGCCTGGACTAGCGGCAATGAGCAGTTCTTC. It encodes CAWTSGNEQFF. Drawing the rest from reference TRBV30 and TRBJ2-1, the complete variable domain is SQTIHQWPATLVQPVGSPLSLECTVEGTSNPNLYWYRQAAGRGLQLLFYSVGIGQISSEVPQNLSASRPQDRQFILSSKKLLLSDSGFYLCAWTSGNEQFFGPGTRLTVL.

This sequence joins TRBV9 and TRBJ2-1, with D tentatively TRBD1 (6 bases). The CDR3 has 15 amino acids. Trimming took 2 bases from V and 7 from J, leaving 16 bases between them. Germline CDR1 and CDR2: SGDLS and YYNGEE. CDR3: CASSVRGYESNEQFF. The CDR3 DNA is TGTGCCAGCAGCGTCAGGGGATACGAGAGTAATGAGCAGTTCTTC.

This clone was counted between two and nine times. J is TRBJ2-3 and V is TRBV13; maybe TRBD2 (5 bases). V lost 0 bases and J lost 3, with 7 bases in between. The CDR3 length is 14 residues. Looked up from germline, CDR1 is PRHDT and CDR2 is FYEKMQ (reference sequence). CDR3 sequence reads: CASSLGGETDTQYF. The CDR3 region has the DNA TGTGCCAGCAGCTTAGGCGGGGAAACAGATACGCAGTATTTT.

The V gene is TRBV7-6, the J gene TRBJ2-6, with 8 bases matching TRBD1. The length of the CDR3 is 16 residues. J gave up 2 bases and V 5 bases, and 5 bases lay outside the gene matches. The germline V gene has CDR1 SGHVS and CDR2 FNYEAQ. The CDR3 DNA reads TGTGCCAGCAGCCCCTTGGACAGGGCTGGGGCCAACGTCCTGACTTTC. It translates to CASSPLDRAGANVLTF.

This rearrangement joins TRBV10-3 to TRBJ2-5; TRBD1 agrees at 8 bases. Per the germline V gene, CDR1 is ENHRY and CDR2 is SYGVKD. After removal of 6 bases from V and 3 bases from J, the junction contained 3 bases not matched to a gene. The CDR3 runs to 13 residues. The CDR3 sequence: CAIRKTGEETQYF. CDR3 DNA: TGTGCCATCAGGAAGACAGGGGAAGAGACCCAGTACTTC.

The chain couples TRBV2 to TRBJ2-4; D might be TRBD1 (6 bases). Trimming took off 4 bases at V and 2 bases at J, with 12 bases between the two ends. CDR1 is SNHLY, CDR2 FYNNEI, per germline. CDR3 size: 15 residues. The CDR3 nucleotides are TGTGCCAGCAGTGTACAGGGTGCGCCCAAAAACATTCAGTACTTC. Translation: CASSVQGAPKNIQYF.

The sample holds a few counts of this clone. V gene TRBV9 combines with J gene TRBJ2-7, with 8 bases aligning to TRBD1. The V gene's germline CDR1 is SGDLS and CDR2 YYNGEE. The CDR3 sequence is 14 residues long. J gave up 6 bases and V 4 bases, and 9 bases lay outside the gene matches. The DNA of the CDR3 is TGTGCCAGCAGCCCCCGGACAGGGATTAGCGAGCAGTACTTC. It codes for CASSPRTGISEQYF.

The chain combines TRBV30 with TRBJ1-1, with D perhaps matching TRBD1 (5 bases). V lost 3 bases, J lost 2 bases, and 7 bases lay in between. The length of the CDR3 is 12 residues. The germline V gene has CDR1 GTSNPN and CDR2 SVGIG (reference sequence). This chain's CDR3 is CAWSWDNTEAFF. The CDR3 coding sequence is TGTGCCTGGAGCTGGGACAACACTGAAGCTTTCTTT.

This chain links TRBV19 with TRBJ2-1; D possibly corresponds to TRBD1 (6 bases). This CDR3 is 13 amino acids long. The germline CDR1 and CDR2 sequences are LNHDA and SQIVND (reference sequence). Deletions cut 6 bases from V and 10 bases from J, with 16 bases between. The CDR3 is CASSTGHPSEQFF. In DNA form, the CDR3 reads TGTGCCAGTAGCACGGGACACCCTTCGGAGCAGTTCTTC.

This clone has more than one count but fewer than ten. This rearrangement joins TRBV27 to TRBJ1-4, with D unresolved. From germline, CDR1 is MNHEY and CDR2 SMNVEV (reference sequence). The ends were cut back, 3 bases at V and 7 bases at J, with 9 bases in the middle. CDR3 length: 13 residues. The CDR3 DNA follows: TGTGCCAGCAGTTTGATAGGGAGTGAAAAACTGTTTTTT. Encoded protein: CASSLIGSEKLFF.

The table lists this clone with a few counts. The chain recombines TRBV23-1 with TRBJ2-1; D possibly uses TRBD1 or TRBD2 (5 bases each). TRBV23-1 is classed as an ORF, of uncertain function. V dropped 0 bases and J dropped 5 bases, with 11 bases sitting between them. This CDR3 spans 15 amino acids. CDR3 region: CASSQSLDSHNEQFF. The CDR3 DNA sequence: TGCGCCAGCAGTCAATCACTAGACAGCCACAATGAGCAGTTCTTC.

CDR3 protein: CASSFKAGGTYEQYF. The DNA for the CDR3 is TGTGCCAGCAGTTTCAAAGCGGGGGGGACCTACGAGCAGTACTTC. The gene calls are TRBV27 and TRBJ2-7, with 10 positions matching TRBD2. There are 15 residues in the CDR3. Looked up from germline, CDR1 is MNHEY and CDR2 is SMNVEV (reference sequence). V gave up 3 bases and J gave up 2 bases; unmatched junction bases: 4.

A note on this clone: A read error may account for a junction end that differs from germline. The chain recombines TRBV2 with TRBJ1-4; no clear D gene. Germline CDR1 is SNHLY and CDR2 is FYNNEI. CDR3 length: 13 amino acids. The CDR3 DNA reads TGTGCCAGTTACCGGGCCCTCAATGAAAAGCTGTTTTTT. It codes for CASYRALNEKLFF.

The gene calls are TRBV6-5 and TRBJ2-3; 7 nucleotides agree with TRBD1. Trimming removed 4 bases from V and 5 bases from J; junction bases left unmatched: 9. The CDR3 length is 15 residues. Germline-derived CDR1 and CDR2 are MNHEY and SVGAGI. CDR3 sequence reads: CASSFHHTGEDTQYF. CDR3 in DNA: TGTGCCAGCAGTTTCCACCACACAGGGGAAGATACGCAGTATTTT.